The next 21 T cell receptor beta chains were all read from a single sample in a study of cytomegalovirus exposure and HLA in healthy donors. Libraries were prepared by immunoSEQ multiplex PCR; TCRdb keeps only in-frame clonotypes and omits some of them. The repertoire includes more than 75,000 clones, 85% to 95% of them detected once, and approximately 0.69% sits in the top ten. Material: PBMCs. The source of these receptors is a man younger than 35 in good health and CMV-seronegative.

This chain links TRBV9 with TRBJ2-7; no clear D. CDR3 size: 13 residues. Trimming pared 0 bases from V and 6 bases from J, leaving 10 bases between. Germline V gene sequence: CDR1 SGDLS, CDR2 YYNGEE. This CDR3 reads CASSVGQVGEQYF. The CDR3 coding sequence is TGTGCCAGCAGCGTAGGTCAGGTCGGCGAGCAGTACTTC.

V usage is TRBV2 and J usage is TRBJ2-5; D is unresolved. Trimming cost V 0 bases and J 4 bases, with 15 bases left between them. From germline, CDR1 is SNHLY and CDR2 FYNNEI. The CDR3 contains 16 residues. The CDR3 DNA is TGTGCCAGCAGTGAAGCGGGTTCGGGTGTAGGAGAGACCCAGTACTTC. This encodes CASSEAGSGVGETQYF.

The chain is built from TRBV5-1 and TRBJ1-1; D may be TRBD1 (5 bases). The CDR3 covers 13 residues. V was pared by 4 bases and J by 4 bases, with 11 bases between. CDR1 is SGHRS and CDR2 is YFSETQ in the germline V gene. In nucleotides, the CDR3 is TGCGCCAGCAGCGCCGAAAGGGGCACTGAAGCTTTCTTT. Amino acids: CASSAERGTEAFF.

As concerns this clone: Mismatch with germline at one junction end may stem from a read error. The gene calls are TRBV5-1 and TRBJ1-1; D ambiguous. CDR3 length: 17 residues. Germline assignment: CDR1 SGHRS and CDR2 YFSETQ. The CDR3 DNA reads TGCGGCAGCAGTCCTCTGCCCCCCTCTAGCATGAACACTGAAGCTTTCTTT. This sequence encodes CGSSPLPPSSMNTEAFF.

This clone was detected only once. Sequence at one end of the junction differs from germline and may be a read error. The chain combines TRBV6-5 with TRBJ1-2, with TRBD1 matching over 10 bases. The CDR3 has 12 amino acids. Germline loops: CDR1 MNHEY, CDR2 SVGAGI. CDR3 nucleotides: TGTGCCAGCAGGCAGGACAGGGGGGAAGTGTTCTTC. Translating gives CASRQDRGEVFF.

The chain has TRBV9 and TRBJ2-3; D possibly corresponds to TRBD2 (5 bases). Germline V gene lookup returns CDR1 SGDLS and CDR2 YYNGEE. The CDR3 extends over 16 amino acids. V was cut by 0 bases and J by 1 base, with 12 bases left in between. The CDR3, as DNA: TGTGCCAGCAGCGTAGCGGGGAGCCTAGGCACAGATACGCAGTATTTT. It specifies CASSVAGSLGTDTQYF.

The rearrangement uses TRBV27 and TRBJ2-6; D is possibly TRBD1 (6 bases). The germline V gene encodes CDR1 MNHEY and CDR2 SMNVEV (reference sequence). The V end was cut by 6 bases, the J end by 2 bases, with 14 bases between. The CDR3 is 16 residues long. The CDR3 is CASSSGTFTGANVLTF. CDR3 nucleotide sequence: TGTGCCAGCAGCTCCGGGACATTTACTGGGGCCAACGTCCTGACTTTC. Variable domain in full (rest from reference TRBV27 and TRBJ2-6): EAQVTQNPRYLITVTGKKLTVTCSQNMNHEYMSWYRQDPGLGLRQIYYSMNVEVTDKGDVPEGYKVSRKEKRNFPLILESPSPNQTSLYFCASSSGTFTGANVLTFGAGSRLTVL.

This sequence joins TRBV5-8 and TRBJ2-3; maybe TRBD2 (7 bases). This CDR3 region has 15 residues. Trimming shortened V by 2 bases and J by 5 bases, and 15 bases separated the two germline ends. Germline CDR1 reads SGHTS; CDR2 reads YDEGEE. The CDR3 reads CASSFGGARGDTQYF. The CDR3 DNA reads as TGTGCCAGCAGCTTTGGGGGGGCGCGGGGAGATACGCAGTATTTT.

CDR3 coding DNA: TGTGCCAGCAGCTTGGCCAGGCAGAGAGTCACTGAAGCTTTCTTT. This translates into CASSLARQRVTEAFF. The chain couples TRBV5-5 to TRBJ1-1, with D uncertain. CDR3 length: 15 amino acids. The ends were cut back, 0 bases at V and 4 bases at J, with 13 bases in the middle. Germline CDR1 is SGHKS and CDR2 is YYEKEE (reference sequence). Variable domain in full (rest from reference TRBV5-5 and TRBJ1-1): DAGVTQSPTHLIKTRGQQVTLRCSPISGHKSVSWYQQVLGQGPQFIFQYYEKEERGRGNFPDRFSARQFPNYSSELNVNALLLGDSALYLCASSLARQRVTEAFFGQGTRLTVV.

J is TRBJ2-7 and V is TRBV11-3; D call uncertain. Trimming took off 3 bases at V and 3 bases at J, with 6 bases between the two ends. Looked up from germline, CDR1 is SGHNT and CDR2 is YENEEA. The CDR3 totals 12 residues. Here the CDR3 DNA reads TGTGCCAGCAGCTTGGCTTACTACGAGCAGTACTTC. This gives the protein CASSLAYYEQYF.

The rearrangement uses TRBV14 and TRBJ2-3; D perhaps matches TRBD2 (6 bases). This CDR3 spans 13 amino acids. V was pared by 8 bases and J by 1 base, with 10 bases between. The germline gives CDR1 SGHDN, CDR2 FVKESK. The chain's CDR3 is CASGGSGTDTQYF. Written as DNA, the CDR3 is TGTGCCAGCGGGGGGTCTGGCACAGATACGCAGTATTTT. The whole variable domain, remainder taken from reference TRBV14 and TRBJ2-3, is EAGVTQFPSHSVIEKGQTVTLRCDPISGHDNLYWYRRVMGKEIKFLLHFVKESKQDESGMPNNRFLAERTGGTYSTLKVQPAELEDSGVYFCASGGSGTDTQYFGPGTRLTVL.

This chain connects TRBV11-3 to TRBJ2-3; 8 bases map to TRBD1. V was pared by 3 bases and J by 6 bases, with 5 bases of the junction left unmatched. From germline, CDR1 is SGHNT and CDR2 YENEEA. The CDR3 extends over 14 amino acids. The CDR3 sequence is CASSFGQGPDTQYF. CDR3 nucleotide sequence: TGTGCCAGCAGCTTCGGACAGGGTCCCGATACGCAGTATTTT.

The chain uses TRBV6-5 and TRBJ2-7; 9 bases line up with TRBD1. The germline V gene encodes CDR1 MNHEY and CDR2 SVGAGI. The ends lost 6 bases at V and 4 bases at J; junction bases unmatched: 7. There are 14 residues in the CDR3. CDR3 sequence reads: CASSQPDRGYEQYF. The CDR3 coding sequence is TGTGCCAGCAGCCAACCCGACAGGGGGTACGAGCAGTACTTC.

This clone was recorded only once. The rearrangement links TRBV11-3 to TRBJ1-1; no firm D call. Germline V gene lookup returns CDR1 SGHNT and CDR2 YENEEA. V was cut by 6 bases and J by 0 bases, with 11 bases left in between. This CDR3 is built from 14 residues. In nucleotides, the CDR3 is TGTGCCAGCAGAAGCGGCAAATTGAACACTGAAGCTTTCTTT. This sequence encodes CASRSGKLNTEAFF.

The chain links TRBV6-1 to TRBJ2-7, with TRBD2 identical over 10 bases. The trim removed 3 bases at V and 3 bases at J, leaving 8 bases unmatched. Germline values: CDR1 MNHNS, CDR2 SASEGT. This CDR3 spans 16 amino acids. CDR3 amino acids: CASSESTSGADYEQYF. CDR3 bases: TGTGCCAGCAGTGAGAGTACTAGCGGGGCCGACTACGAGCAGTACTTC.

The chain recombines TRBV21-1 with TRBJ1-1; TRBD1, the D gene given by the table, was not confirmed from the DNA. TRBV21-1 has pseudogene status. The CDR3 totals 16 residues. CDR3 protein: CASSARLQVLNTEAFF. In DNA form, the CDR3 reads TGTGCCAGCAGCGCCCGGTTACAGGTACTGAACACTGAAGCTTTCTTT.

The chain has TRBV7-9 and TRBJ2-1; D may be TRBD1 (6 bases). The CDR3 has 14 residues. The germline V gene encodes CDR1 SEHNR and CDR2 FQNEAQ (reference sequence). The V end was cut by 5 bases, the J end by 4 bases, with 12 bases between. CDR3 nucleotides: TGTGCCAGCAGCGCGCCGGGACAATACAATGAGCAGTTCTTC. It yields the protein CASSAPGQYNEQFF.

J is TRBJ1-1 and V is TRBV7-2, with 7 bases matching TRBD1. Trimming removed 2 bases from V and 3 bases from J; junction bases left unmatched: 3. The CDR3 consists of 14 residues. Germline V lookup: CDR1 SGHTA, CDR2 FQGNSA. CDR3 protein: CASSLRQGDTEAFF. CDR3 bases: TGTGCCAGCAGCTTACGACAGGGTGACACTGAAGCTTTCTTT.

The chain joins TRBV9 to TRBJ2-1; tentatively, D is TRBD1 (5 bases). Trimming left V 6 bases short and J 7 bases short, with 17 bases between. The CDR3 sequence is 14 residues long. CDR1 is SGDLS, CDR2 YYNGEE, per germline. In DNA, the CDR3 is TGTGCCAGCACCCTAGGTGGGGCGTATAATGAGCAGTTCTTC. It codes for CASTLGGAYNEQFF. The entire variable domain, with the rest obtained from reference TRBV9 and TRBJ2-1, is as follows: DSGVTQTPKHLITATGQRVTLRCSPRSGDLSVYWYQQSLDQGLQFLIQYYNGEERAKGNILERFSAQQFPDLHSELNLSSLELGDSALYFCASTLGGAYNEQFFGPGTRLTVL.

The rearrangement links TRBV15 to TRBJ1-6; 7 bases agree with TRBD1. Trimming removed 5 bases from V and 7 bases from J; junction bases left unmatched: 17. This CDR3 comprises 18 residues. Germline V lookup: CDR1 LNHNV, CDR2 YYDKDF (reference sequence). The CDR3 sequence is CATSHRGTPTGLNSPLHF. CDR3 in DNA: TGTGCCACCAGCCATCGCGGGACCCCGACAGGGCTAAATTCACCCCTCCACTTT. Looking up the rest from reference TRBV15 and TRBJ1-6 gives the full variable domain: DAMVIQNPRYQVTQFGKPVTLSCSQTLNHNVMYWYQQKSSQAPKLLFHYYDKDFNNEADTPDNFQSRRPNTSFCFLDIRSPGLGDTAMYLCATSHRGTPTGLNSPLHFGNGTRLTVT.

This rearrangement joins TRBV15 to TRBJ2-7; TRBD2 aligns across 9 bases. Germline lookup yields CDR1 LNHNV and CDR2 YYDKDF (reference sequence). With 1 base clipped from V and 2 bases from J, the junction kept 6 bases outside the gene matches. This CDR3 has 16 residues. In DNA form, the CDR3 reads TGTGCCACCAGCAGAGCCAGCGGGGGGTCTACCTACGAGCAGTACTTC. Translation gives CATSRASGGSTYEQYF. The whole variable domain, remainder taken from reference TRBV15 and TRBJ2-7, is DAMVIQNPRYQVTQFGKPVTLSCSQTLNHNVMYWYQQKSSQAPKLLFHYYDKDFNNEADTPDNFQSRRPNTSFCFLDIRSPGLGDTAMYLCATSRASGGSTYEQYFGPGTRLTVT.